This entry lists 4 T cell receptor beta chains sequenced from one sample in a study of blood T cell repertoires in COVID-19. Assay: immunoSEQ multiplex PCR; the TCRdb copy retains only in-frame clones and omits some. This table has 350,000 to 450,000 clones, approximately 90% appearing once. Source material: peripheral blood. These receptor sequences come from a woman aged 40 to 50 with COVID-19, enrolled during active disease.

This chain links TRBV15 with TRBJ1-1; no definite D call. Deletions cut 1 base from V and 9 bases from J, with 12 bases between. Germline CDR1 LNHNV, CDR2 YYDKDF (reference sequence). This CDR3 spans 13 amino acids. The chain's CDR3 is CATSRGRVKQAFF. The CDR3 DNA reads as TGTGCCACCAGCAGAGGGCGGGTAAAACAAGCTTTCTTT.

This clone was observed a few times. The V gene is TRBV28, the J gene TRBJ1-2, with D hard to call. In germline, CDR1 is MDHEN, CDR2 SYDVKM. V was pared by 7 bases and J by 4 bases, with 10 bases between. CDR3 length: 12 residues. CDR3 sequence reads: CASKRGSYGYTF. The CDR3 bases are TGTGCCAGCAAGCGGGGATCCTATGGCTACACCTTC.

A single count supports this clone. The chain uses TRBV19 and TRBJ1-5; 7 bases match TRBD1. Germline V lookup: CDR1 LNHDA, CDR2 SQIVND (reference sequence). After removal of 5 bases from V and 3 bases from J, the junction contained 10 bases not matched to a gene. CDR3 size: 16 residues. The CDR3 sequence is CASSLRQGAINQPQHF. The DNA for the CDR3 is TGTGCCAGTAGTCTCAGACAGGGCGCCATCAATCAGCCCCAGCATTTT.

This sequence joins TRBV19 and TRBJ1-1; D gene unclear. The V end lost 0 bases, the J end lost 6 bases, and 14 bases lay between the germline ends. CDR1 and CDR2 from the germline V gene are LNHDA and SQIVND (reference sequence). The CDR3 totals 15 residues. The CDR3 loop reads CASSIDWGLGAEAFF. The CDR3 DNA reads TGTGCCAGTAGTATAGATTGGGGATTGGGAGCTGAAGCTTTCTTT.